The present entry profiles one T cell receptor beta chain with its context. There is no known antigen for this receptor. Nothing much larger sits one base from this clone, and base qualities are not available. The method behind the library was the immunoSEQ multiplex PCR assay. The multiplex PCR relied on a mix of 60 forward primers for TCR Vbeta segments and 13 reverse primers for TCR Jbeta segments. The CDR3 region of rearranged TCR beta genes was amplified from genomic DNA by a multiplex PCR assay. The amplified TCR beta libraries were sequenced on the Illumina HiSeq System as 87-base-pair reads. Per the authors' processing: In a later analysis, tens of millions of unique TCR beta chains were counted across the 690 or so repertoires, and roughly 10 million of these chains were shared by at least two donors. To remove PCR and sequencing errors, raw reads were error-corrected and collapsed into unique sequences using a nearest-neighbor algorithm that merged closely related sequences. To assign V, D and J gene segments, CDR3 sequences were aligned to IMGT reference sequences. For a sequence to be retained, a match of at least six nucleotides to both a V gene segment and a J gene segment was required. A rearrangement counted as productive if the CDR3 had no stop codons and remained in frame with V and J, and every other rearrangement counted as non-productive. CDR3 was defined by IMGT convention, running from the second conserved V-encoded cysteine to the conserved J-encoded phenylalanine. In an earlier analysis of 587 of the donors, sequences lacking an unambiguous match to a single V gene segment were excluded. An earlier analysis of fewer than 750 of the donors classified V segments as functional when productive rearrangements were above 56.7% and as segregating when the standard deviation between donors was above 5%. A statistical classification framework was built to diagnose cytomegalovirus status from the catalog of TCR beta chain sequences. In a later analysis, TCR nucleotide sequences were compared against IMGT/GENE-DB human TR gene sequences so that V and J genes could be assigned. Using the TCRdist pipeline, a later analysis assigned CDR3 sequences along with most-parsimonious VDJ recombination scenarios. In a later analysis, every TCR beta chain was defined by the combination of its CDR3 amino acid sequence and its V-gene family, and reads without a unique V-gene family were dropped. In a later analysis, several hundred highly shared, low-generation-probability nucleotide sequences were removed to address suspected cross-contamination and a sequencing artifact. For each public chain, a later analysis derived a clonal expansion index from normalized ranks of inferred template counts within each repertoire. In a later analysis, generation probabilities were computed with a VDJ recombination model fitted to out-of-frame rearrangements, and the resulting probabilities were checked against IGoR. Hypergeometric tests were used in a later analysis to score TCR-TCR, TCR-HLA and TCR-CMV co-occurrence, with a repertoire-size bias correction applied to the TCR pairs. False discovery rates were estimated in a later analysis by permuting HLA or CMV assignments 20 times. In a later analysis, co-occurring TCRs were grouped using DBSCAN, and TCRdist sequence similarity was added for clustering within HLA-allele-positive subsets. Co-occurrence clustering excluded repertoires with fewer than 30,000 or more than 120,000 public chains, plus five with anomalous nucleotide sharing. The table comes from immuneACCESS by way of TCRdb, which keeps in-frame sequences with V and J called. Part of the clones is missing from these tables; in studies checked, under half for an unresolved V gene and the rest for unknown reasons. Clone size and the V and J calls come from that table; the DNA yielded D and trimming. This sample gives 130,000 to 150,000 clones in total; roughly 70% of them show up just once. Approximately 1.6% of the sample is held by the ten biggest clonotypes.

This record belongs to a study of cytomegalovirus exposure and HLA in healthy donors (TCRdb year 2017). About the full investigation: An earlier analysis of approximately 550 of the donors reported about 250 Gb of sequence data and roughly 110 million unique TCR beta sequences from approximately 180 million T cells. An early release covering around 630 HLA-typed donors comprised around 300 gigabases of sequencing data and tens of millions of unique TCR sequences. Of the approximately 400 genotyped donors, 65% to 90% fell in the genetic ancestry cluster associated with self-reported Caucasian donors. The study aimed to test whether signatures of past pathogen exposure could be identified by cataloging public T cell receptors. The study used immunosequencing to profile the T cell repertoires of more than 650 subjects and linked those repertoires to cytomegalovirus serostatus. Besides the first cohort of more than 650 subjects, a separate validation cohort made up of 120 different subjects was used. To predict cytomegalovirus infection status, the study combined high-throughput TCR immunosequencing, statistical association of individual TCRs with disease status, and machine learning. To study patterns of TCR occurrence, a later analysis re-analyzed previously published TCR beta repertoires from hundreds of donors and added high-resolution HLA genotyping. Rather than drawing on any new phenotypic data, the later analysis identified candidate immune exposures from TCR beta sequences and the way those sequences occurred across donors. An earlier analysis of 500 to 650 of the donors applied high-throughput TCR beta sequencing to assess whether each TCR beta V gene segment acted as functional or pseudogenic. Alongside the repertoire data, information on donor age, sex, ethnicity and CMV serostatus was compiled. A later genetic analysis took genome-wide SNP genotypes for about 55% of the 666 donors and used that subset as a discovery cohort. All discovery cohort repertoires had been generated using a single sequencing platform. Both class I and class II loci were covered by HLA typing, at four-digit resolution. Typing coverage varied by locus: roughly 629-630 donors for A, B, C, DRB1 and DQB1; roughly 520 for DQA1; some 610 for DPA1; roughly 450 for DPB1. Roughly five DR-DQ haplotypes were handled as single units for association and clustering because linkage in the cohort was strong. On average, about 200,000 unique TCR beta nucleotide sequences were sequenced per donor among fewer than 500 genotyped donors of the cohort, with approximately 18% of those sequences being non-productive. General findings and caveats noted by the study authors: Approximately 18 rarely observed V segments, including chromosome 9 orphons, were excluded from the earlier analysis of about 610 of the donors because counts were too low. Specific HLA alleles were associated with 16,951 TCR beta sequences at a false discovery rate of 0.05 in a later analysis. A later analysis found that TCR association rates varied across HLA loci, with DRB1 alleles showing the most associated TCRs and HLA-C alleles the fewest. In this cohort, only TCR beta chains were sequenced, and detectable features were limited by the absence of alpha or paired-chain data. A later analysis found that most CMV-associated TCR beta chains appeared HLA-restricted, with HLA associations seemingly driven largely by CMV exposure. Because HLA typing was missing for some donors at each locus, association tests included only the typed subset. An association between a missense DCLRE1C variant and V-gene and J-gene trimming of TCR beta chains was found in a later genetic analysis and replicated in an independent cohort. In a later analysis, several top co-occurrence clusters were reported to appear linked to parvovirus B19, influenza, CMV and Epstein-Barr virus. A later analysis found that HLA-associated TCR beta chains were more clonally expanded and had lower generation probabilities than equally common non-associated chains. According to the authors, the approach could potentially be generalized to other disease states and immunological phenotypes. Sequencing depth was assumed to be roughly uniform across donors in the presence/absence analyses, though that assumption may not hold. When HLA alleles, especially DR and DQ, strongly co-occurred, attributing TCR associations to individual alleles was difficult. Some IMGT-functional V segments, including TRBV6-2 and TRBV6-3, could not be told apart with the 87-base-pair reads, so those segments were excluded. A cluster of highly shared sequence variants was judged likely to be a technical artifact of the sequencing pipeline. Cytomegalovirus status was reported to be diagnosed by the classifier with high specificity and sensitivity in both the original and validation cohorts. Three of the identified cytomegalovirus-associated TCR beta chains were confirmed in vitro to be specific for cytomegalovirus antigens. In a later genetic analysis, fewer N-insertions in productive TCRs were reported among donors in an Asian-associated ancestry cluster than the approximately 710-donor mean. Immune exposure information for the cohort was limited to CMV serostatus. In the study, around 160 TCR beta chains were listed as associated with cytomegalovirus. A further reported finding was that TCR beta sequences accurately predicted the HLA-A and HLA-B alleles for most subjects in the first cohort. In an earlier analysis of 587 of the donors, most TCR beta V segments appeared in productive rearrangements about 87% or about 30% of the time, broadly matching IMGT annotations. Linkage disequilibrium might explain the correlated functional status among segregating V segments, but an unknown experimental factor could not be ruled out. While some public TCRs were present in many individuals, most TCR sequences turned up only very rarely across donors.

The cohort comprised several hundred healthy bone marrow donors. All cohort members were sampled while nominally healthy, although unrecorded immune exposures were likely present. The donor was CMV seronegative and was included in the group of 352 seronegative cohort members. Each donor provided a peripheral blood sample, and peripheral blood mononuclear cells were used for TCR beta sequencing. Genomic DNA was extracted from the blood cell samples with the Qiagen DNeasy Blood Extraction Kit. Clipping removes 4 bases from V and 0 bases from J, with 16 as the unmatched junction base count. From a lookup of the germline V gene, CDR1 and CDR2 are SGHRS and YFSETQ. Including cysteine and phenylalanine, the CDR3 has 20 amino acids. CDR3 DNA only is kept here, 60 bases in frame from base 1.

The sample consisted of PBMCs. The sequence was collected from a woman between 40 and 55 years old in good health and CMV-seronegative. The receptor chain draws on TRBV5-1 and TRBJ2-6, with 7 bases matching TRBD1. The nucleotide sequence reads TGCGCCAGCAGCCGGGGATACCGGGGACAGACCCACTCTGGGGCCAACGTCCTGACTTTC. Its coded protein is CASSRGYRGQTHSGANVLTF.